What follows are 19 T cell receptor beta chains derived from one specimen sequenced in a study of blood T cells in healthy people across ages. The second PCR ran about 6 to 11 cycles with a sample-barcoded 5' primer and J-beta primers. TCRdb used MiXCR to reprocess the 5' RACE reads, holding one entry per CDR3 protein. Among fewer than 2,000,000 distinct CDR3 sequences, almost 35% were seen once, and the ten largest hold approximately 10%. Sequencing was carried out using blood. The receptor set was obtained from a woman in her twenties or thirties in good health.

The chain uses TRBV6-5 and TRBJ2-3; maybe TRBD1 (5 bases). Germline V CDR1 and CDR2: MNHEY, SVGAGI. The CDR3 contains 15 residues. V lost 10 bases, J lost 0 bases, and 17 bases lay in between. CDR3 sequence: CAISPGYSSTDTQYF. The CDR3 DNA reads TGTGCCATCTCCCCAGGGTATAGTAGCACAGATACGCAGTATTTT.

This chain connects TRBV13 to TRBJ2-2; 11 bases match TRBD2. Germline V gene sequence: CDR1 PRHDT, CDR2 FYEKMQ (reference sequence). The length of the CDR3 is 16 residues. Trimming cost V 4 bases and J 3 bases; bases outside gene matches: 4. This CDR3 reads CASSSVAGGHTGELFF. The DNA of the CDR3 is TGTGCCAGCAGCTCCGTAGCGGGAGGGCACACCGGGGAGCTGTTTTTT. Full variable domain (outside the CDR3, taken from reference TRBV13 and TRBJ2-2): AAGVIQSPRHLIKEKRETATLKCYPIPRHDTVYWYQQGPGQDPQFLISFYEKMQSDKGSIPDRFSAQQFSDYHSELNMSSLELGDSALYFCASSSVAGGHTGELFFGEGSRLTVL.

This clonotype was picked up many times. V gene TRBV20-1 combines with J gene TRBJ2-7; D remains unclear. The ends were cut back, 0 bases at V and 0 bases at J, with 12 bases in the middle. The germline V gene encodes CDR1 DFQATT and CDR2 SNEGSKA (reference sequence). The CDR3 is 15 amino acids. The CDR3 reads CSARDHLGNSYEQYF. CDR3 DNA sequence: TGCAGTGCTAGAGACCACCTGGGAAACTCCTACGAGCAGTACTTC.

The gene calls are TRBV5-4 and TRBJ1-1; D gene ambiguous. The CDR3 is 14 amino acids. With 0 bases removed from V and 9 bases from J, the gap between germline ends came to 15 bases. Looked up from germline, CDR1 is SGHNT and CDR2 is YYREEE (reference sequence). CDR3 protein: CASSLAGGSHQAFF. The DNA of the CDR3 is TGTGCCAGCAGCTTGGCCGGAGGGAGTCACCAAGCTTTCTTT. Supplemented by reference TRBV5-4 and TRBJ1-1, the full variable domain reads ETGVTQSPTHLIKTRGQQVTLRCSSQSGHNTVSWYQQALGQGPQFIFQYYREEENGRGNFPPRFSGLQFPNYSSELNVNALELDDSALYLCASSLAGGSHQAFFGQGTRLTVV.

This clonotype occurred a few times. The chain links TRBV5-5 to TRBJ1-2; 7 bases match TRBD1. Trimming took 4 bases from V and 2 from J; bases not matched to a gene: 8. The CDR3 loop spans 15 amino acids. The germline V gene has CDR1 SGHKS and CDR2 YYEKEE (reference sequence). As DNA, the CDR3 is TGTGCCAGCAGCCACACAGGGGAAAACAACTATGGCTACACCTTC. It codes for CASSHTGENNYGYTF. Based on the CDR3 plus reference TRBV5-5 and TRBJ1-2, the full variable domain is DAGVTQSPTHLIKTRGQQVTLRCSPISGHKSVSWYQQVLGQGPQFIFQYYEKEERGRGNFPDRFSARQFPNYSSELNVNALLLGDSALYLCASSHTGENNYGYTFGSGTRLTVV.

The J gene is TRBJ2-1, the V gene TRBV3-1; the match to TRBD2 covers 7 bases. The trim removed 0 bases at V and 15 bases at J, leaving 5 bases unmatched. From germline, CDR1 is LGHDT and CDR2 YNNKEL (reference sequence). The CDR3 has 12 amino acids. The CDR3 is CASSQDGLAGFF. In nucleotides, the CDR3 is TGTGCCAGCAGCCAAGATGGGTTAGCGGGGTTCTTC.

The chain has TRBV28 and TRBJ1-1; D remains ambiguous. In germline, CDR1 is MDHEN, CDR2 SYDVKM. This CDR3 region has 14 residues. V was shortened by 3 bases and J by 7 bases, with 15 bases between the two germline ends. CDR3 DNA sequence: TGTGCCAGCAGTTTTTGGAAGGTTACAATTGAAGCTTTCTTT. It yields the protein CASSFWKVTIEAFF.

The chain couples TRBV6-1 to TRBJ2-3; 8 bases line up with TRBD1. Germline CDR1 MNHNS, CDR2 SASEGT. V shed 3 bases, J shed 2 bases, and the junction held 10 bases outside the gene matches. This CDR3 spans 17 amino acids. In nucleotides, the CDR3 is TGTGCCAGCAGTGATGGGACAGGAATTAGCCCCACAGATACGCAGTATTTT. Amino acid sequence: CASSDGTGISPTDTQYF.

The sample holds a few counts of this clonotype. The chain is built from TRBV13 and TRBJ1-5, with D possibly matching TRBD1 (5 bases). Per the germline V gene, CDR1 is PRHDT and CDR2 is FYEKMQ (reference sequence). V lost 5 bases and J 1 base, leaving 9 bases between the germline ends. CDR3 length: 14 residues. The CDR3: CASSVRDSNQPQHF. The CDR3 nucleotides are TGTGCCAGCAGCGTCCGGGACAGCAATCAGCCCCAGCATTTT.

This clonotype was found a few times. The chain carries TRBV2 and TRBJ2-3, with D possibly being TRBD1 or TRBD2 (5 bases each). In germline, CDR1 is SNHLY, CDR2 FYNNEI. This CDR3 is built from 16 residues. V was shortened by 7 bases and J by 0 bases, with 17 bases between the two germline ends. The CDR3 DNA reads as TGTGCCAGCACCGTCCCGCTGGGGGACAGCACAGATACGCAGTATTTT. Protein sequence: CASTVPLGDSTDTQYF.

V gene TRBV4-2 combines with J gene TRBJ2-5; 7 bases align to TRBD1. The end of the DNA aligns better with TRBJ2-7, so the J call may be wrong. This CDR3 contains 14 residues. CDR1 is LGHNA, CDR2 YNFKEQ, per germline. The CDR3 DNA sequence: TGTGCCAGCAGCCAAGCAGGACAGGATTACGAGCAGTACTTC. It specifies CASSQAGQDYEQYF.

This clonotype was detected only a few times. The chain carries TRBV2 and TRBJ1-5, with D hard to call. This CDR3 contains 11 residues. Looked up from germline, CDR1 is SNHLY and CDR2 is FYNNEI. The CDR3 sequence: CASGSNQPQHF. The CDR3 DNA sequence: TGTGCGTCCGGCAGTAATCAGCCCCAGCATTTT.

The sample holds one count of this clonotype. The CDR3 region has the DNA TGTGCCAGCAGACCCGCTCCGAGACTAGCGGGAACAGATACGCAGTATTTT. This gives the protein CASRPAPRLAGTDTQYF. This chain joins TRBV6-2 or TRBV6-3 and TRBJ2-3; 11 bases are a match to TRBD2. Per the germline V gene, CDR1 is MNHEY and CDR2 is SVGEGT. This CDR3 is built from 17 residues. Trimming removed 6 bases from V and 3 bases from J; junction bases left unmatched: 11.

This chain uses TRBV30 with TRBJ2-3; 8 bases are shared with TRBD1. Trimming took 0 bases from V and 4 from J; bases not matched to a gene: 9. Germline CDR1 reads GTSNPN; CDR2 reads SVGIG (reference sequence). This CDR3 is 16 amino acids long. CDR3 nucleotides: TGTGCCTGGAGTGTAAGGCAGGGGGCGTTCCCAGATACGCAGTATTTT. Translation: CAWSVRQGAFPDTQYF. Complete variable domain (other parts from reference TRBV30 and TRBJ2-3): SQTIHQWPATLVQPVGSPLSLECTVEGTSNPNLYWYRQAAGRGLQLLFYSVGIGQISSEVPQNLSASRPQDRQFILSSKKLLLSDSGFYLCAWSVRQGAFPDTQYFGPGTRLTVL.

The rearrangement uses TRBV6-6 and TRBJ1-2; unclear D gene. Germline V gene data show CDR1 as MNHNY and CDR2 as SVGAGI (reference sequence). There are 15 residues in the CDR3. Trimming stripped 2 bases from V and 7 bases from J, with 17 bases between. CDR3 bases: TGTGCCAGCAGTTACAAGGCAGACAATCGATTTGGCTACACCTTC. Translated: CASSYKADNRFGYTF.

The genes are TRBV3-1 and TRBJ2-7; the D gene is possibly TRBD2 (6 bases). Germline V gene data show CDR1 as LGHDT and CDR2 as YNNKEL (reference sequence). The CDR3 extends over 17 amino acids. V lost 0 bases and J 5 bases, leaving 20 bases between the germline ends. CDR3 sequence reads: CASSQDRIPGLPHEQYF. CDR3 in DNA: TGTGCCAGCAGCCAAGATCGAATCCCGGGACTCCCGCACGAGCAGTACTTC.

Regarding this clonotype: One base away lies a much larger clone, so this may be a sequencing read error. The chain joins TRBV7-2 to TRBJ1-2, with 8 bases that match TRBD1. Germline CDR1 is SGHTA and CDR2 is FQGNSA. The CDR3 contains 14 residues. This CDR3 is CAGSVRQGRHGYTF. The CDR3 nucleotides read TGTGCCGGCAGCGTGAGACAGGGGCGGCATGGCTACACCTTC.

The chain combines TRBV20-1 with TRBJ2-6, with unresolved D. The CDR3 covers 20 residues. Trimming took 6 bases from V and 0 from J, leaving 27 bases between them. Germline CDR1 reads DFQATT; CDR2 reads SNEGSKA (reference sequence). The CDR3 DNA reads as TGCAGTGCCCACGCGCGGTCTGGGCAGGCAAATCTCTCTGGGGCCAACGTCCTGACTTTC. It specifies CSAHARSGQANLSGANVLTF.

This clonotype showed up just a few times. The chain recombines TRBV13 with TRBJ2-3, with D perhaps matching TRBD1 (6 bases). The V and J ends lost 7 bases and 6 bases respectively, with 29 bases between them. The germline gives CDR1 PRHDT, CDR2 FYEKMQ (reference sequence). The CDR3 runs to 18 residues. The CDR3 loop is CASTYQGGSGQFRDTQYF. The CDR3 DNA is TGTGCCAGCACCTATCAAGGTGGCTCAGGACAGTTTAGGGATACGCAGTATTTT.